This TCR beta chain came from a study of regulatory T cells in long-lasting Graves disease. Time point indicated: newly diagnosed GD, antithyroid drugs for less than 3 months. The TCR library was prepared using RNA isolated from PBMCs. TCR beta libraries were built with iRepertoire HTBI primers and Arm-PCR of CDR3 regions. Each CDR3 protein is one row after TCRdb ran MiXCR on the multiplex PCR reads. The table includes about 300,000 distinct CDR3 sequences, about 20% detected once. The CDR3 spans 13 residues. Trimming stripped 1 base from V and 3 bases from J, with 6 bases between. Germline V lookup: CDR1 SGHTA, CDR2 FQGTGA. This clonotype was observed at least ten times.

This TCR came from a female donor with Graves disease. The source was peripheral blood mononuclear cells (PBMCs), collected at new diagnosis, from a patient treated with antithyroid drugs. V and J are TRBV7-3 and TRBJ2-5; TRBD1 is a possible D gene (5 bases). CDR3 DNA: TGTGCCAGCAGCTTAAGCAGGGAAGAGACCCAGTACTTC. This encodes CASSLSREETQYF.